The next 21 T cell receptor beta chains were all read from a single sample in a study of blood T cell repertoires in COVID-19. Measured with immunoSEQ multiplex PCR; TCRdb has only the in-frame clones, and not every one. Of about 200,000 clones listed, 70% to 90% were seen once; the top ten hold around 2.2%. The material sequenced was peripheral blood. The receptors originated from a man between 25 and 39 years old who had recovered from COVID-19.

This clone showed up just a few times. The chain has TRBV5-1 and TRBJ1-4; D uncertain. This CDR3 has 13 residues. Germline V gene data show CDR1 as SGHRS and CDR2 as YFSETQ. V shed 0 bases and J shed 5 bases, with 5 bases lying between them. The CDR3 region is CASSLESNEKLFF. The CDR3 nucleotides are TGCGCCAGCAGCTTGGAGAGCAATGAAAAACTGTTTTTT.

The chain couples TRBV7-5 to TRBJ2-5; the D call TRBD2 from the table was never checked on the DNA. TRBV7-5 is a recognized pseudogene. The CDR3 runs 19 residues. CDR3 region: CVRSLLSPAPGGGGETQYF. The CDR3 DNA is TGTGTCAGAAGCTTATTATCACCGGCGCCGGGGGGCGGGGGAGAGACCCAGTACTTC.

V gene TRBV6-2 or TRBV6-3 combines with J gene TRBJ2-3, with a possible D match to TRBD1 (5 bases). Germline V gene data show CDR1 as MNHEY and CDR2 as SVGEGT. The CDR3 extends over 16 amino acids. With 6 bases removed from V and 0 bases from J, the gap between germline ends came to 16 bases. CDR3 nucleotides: TGTGCCAGCAGCTATAGACAGAGTACTAGCACAGATACGCAGTATTTT. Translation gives CASSYRQSTSTDTQYF.

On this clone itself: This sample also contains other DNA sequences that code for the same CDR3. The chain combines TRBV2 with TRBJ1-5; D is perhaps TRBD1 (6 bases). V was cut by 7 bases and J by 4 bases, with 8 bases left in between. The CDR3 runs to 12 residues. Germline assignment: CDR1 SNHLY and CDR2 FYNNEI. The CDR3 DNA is TGTGCCAGCACCACAGGGAATCAGCCCCAGCATTTT. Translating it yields CASTTGNQPQHF.

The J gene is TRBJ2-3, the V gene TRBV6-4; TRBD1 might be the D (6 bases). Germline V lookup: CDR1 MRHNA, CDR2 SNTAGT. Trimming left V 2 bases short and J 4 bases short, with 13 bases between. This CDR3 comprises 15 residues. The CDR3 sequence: CASSDQNSGADTQYF. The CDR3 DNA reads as TGTGCCAGCAGTGACCAAAACTCAGGGGCAGATACGCAGTATTTT.

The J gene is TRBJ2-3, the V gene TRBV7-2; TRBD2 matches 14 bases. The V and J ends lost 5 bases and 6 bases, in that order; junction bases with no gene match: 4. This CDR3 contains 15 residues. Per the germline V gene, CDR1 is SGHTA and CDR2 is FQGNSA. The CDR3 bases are TGTGCCAGCAGCACCCGGACTAGCGGGGGGGATACGCAGTATTTT. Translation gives CASSTRTSGGDTQYF.

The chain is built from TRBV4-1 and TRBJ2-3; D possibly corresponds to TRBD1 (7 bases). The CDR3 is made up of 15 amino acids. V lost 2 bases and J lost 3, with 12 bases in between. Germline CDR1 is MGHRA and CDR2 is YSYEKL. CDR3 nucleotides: TGCGCCAGCAGCCAACCAGGGGGGAGGACAGATACGCAGTATTTT. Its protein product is CASSQPGGRTDTQYF.

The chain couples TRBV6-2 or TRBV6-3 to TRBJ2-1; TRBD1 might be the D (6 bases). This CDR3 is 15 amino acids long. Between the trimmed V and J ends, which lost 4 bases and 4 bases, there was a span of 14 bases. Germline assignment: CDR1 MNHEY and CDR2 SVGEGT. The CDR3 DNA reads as TGTGCCAGCAGTTTTCAGGGGACGTTATACAATGAGCAGTTCTTC. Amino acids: CASSFQGTLYNEQFF.

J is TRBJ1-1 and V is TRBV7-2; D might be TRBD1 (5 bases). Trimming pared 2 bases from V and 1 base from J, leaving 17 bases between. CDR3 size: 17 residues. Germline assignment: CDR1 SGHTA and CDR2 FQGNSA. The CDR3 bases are TGTGCCAGCAGCTTAAAAGGACACCCCACATCGAACACTGAAGCTTTCTTT. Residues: CASSLKGHPTSNTEAFF.

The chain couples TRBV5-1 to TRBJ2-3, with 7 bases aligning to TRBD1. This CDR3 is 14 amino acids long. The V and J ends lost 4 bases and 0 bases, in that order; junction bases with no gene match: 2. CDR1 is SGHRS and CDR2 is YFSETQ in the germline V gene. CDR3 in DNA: TGCGCCAGCAGCCCGGGACAGAGCACAGATACGCAGTATTTT. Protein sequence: CASSPGQSTDTQYF.

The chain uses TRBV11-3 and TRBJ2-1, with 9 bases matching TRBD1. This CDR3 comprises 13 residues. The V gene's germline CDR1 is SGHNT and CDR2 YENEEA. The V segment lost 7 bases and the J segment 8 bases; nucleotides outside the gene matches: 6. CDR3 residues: CASKDRGGDEQFF. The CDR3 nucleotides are TGTGCCAGCAAGGACAGGGGCGGGGATGAGCAGTTCTTC.

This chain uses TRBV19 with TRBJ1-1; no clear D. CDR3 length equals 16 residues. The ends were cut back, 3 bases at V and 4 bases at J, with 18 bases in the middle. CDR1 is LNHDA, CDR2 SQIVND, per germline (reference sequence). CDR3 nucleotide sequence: TGTGCCAGTAGTATTGAAGAGGGTAGGAATCCCACTGAAGCTTTCTTT. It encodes CASSIEEGRNPTEAFF.

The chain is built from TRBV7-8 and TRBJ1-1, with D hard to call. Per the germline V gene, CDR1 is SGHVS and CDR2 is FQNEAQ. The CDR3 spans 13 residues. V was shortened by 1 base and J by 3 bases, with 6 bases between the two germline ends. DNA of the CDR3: TGTGCCAGCAGCTTAGTACAGCACACTGAAGCTTTCTTT. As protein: CASSLVQHTEAFF.

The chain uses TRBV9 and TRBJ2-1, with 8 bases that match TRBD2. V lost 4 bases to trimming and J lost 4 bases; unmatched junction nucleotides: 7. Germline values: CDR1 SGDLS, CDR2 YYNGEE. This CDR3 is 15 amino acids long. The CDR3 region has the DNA TGTGCCAGCAGCTTTAGCGGGGTACAATACAATGAGCAGTTCTTC. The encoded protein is CASSFSGVQYNEQFF.

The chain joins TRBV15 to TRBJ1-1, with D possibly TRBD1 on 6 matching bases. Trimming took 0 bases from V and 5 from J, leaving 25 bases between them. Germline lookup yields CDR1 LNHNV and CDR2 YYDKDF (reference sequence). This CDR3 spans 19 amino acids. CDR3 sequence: CATSRDRSGEGRSITEAFF. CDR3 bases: TGTGCCACCAGCAGAGATAGGTCAGGGGAAGGTCGGAGTATTACTGAAGCTTTCTTT.

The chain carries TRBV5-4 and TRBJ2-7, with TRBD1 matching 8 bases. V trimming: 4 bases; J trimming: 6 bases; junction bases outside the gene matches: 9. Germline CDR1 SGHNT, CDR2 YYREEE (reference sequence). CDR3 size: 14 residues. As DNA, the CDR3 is TGTGCCAGCAGCCCGTTACATCAGGGGGCCGAGCAGTACTTC. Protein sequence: CASSPLHQGAEQYF.

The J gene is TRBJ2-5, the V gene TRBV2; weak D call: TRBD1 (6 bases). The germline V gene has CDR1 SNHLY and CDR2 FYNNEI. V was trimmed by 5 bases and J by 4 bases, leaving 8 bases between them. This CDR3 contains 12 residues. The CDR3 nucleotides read TGTGCCAGCAGTAGGACAGCAGAGACCCAGTACTTC. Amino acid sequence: CASSRTAETQYF.

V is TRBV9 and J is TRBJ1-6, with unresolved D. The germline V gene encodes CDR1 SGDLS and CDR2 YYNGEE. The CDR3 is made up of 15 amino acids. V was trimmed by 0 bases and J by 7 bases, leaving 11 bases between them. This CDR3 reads CASSVEGSGNSPLHF. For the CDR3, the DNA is TGTGCCAGCAGCGTAGAAGGGTCGGGGAATTCACCCCTCCACTTT.

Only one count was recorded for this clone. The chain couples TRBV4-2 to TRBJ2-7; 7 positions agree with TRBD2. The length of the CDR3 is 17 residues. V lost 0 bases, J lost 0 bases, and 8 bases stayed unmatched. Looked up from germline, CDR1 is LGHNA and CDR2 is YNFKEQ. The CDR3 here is CASSQDYSRGSSYEQYF. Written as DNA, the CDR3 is TGTGCCAGCAGCCAAGACTACTCGCGGGGGTCCTCCTACGAGCAGTACTTC.

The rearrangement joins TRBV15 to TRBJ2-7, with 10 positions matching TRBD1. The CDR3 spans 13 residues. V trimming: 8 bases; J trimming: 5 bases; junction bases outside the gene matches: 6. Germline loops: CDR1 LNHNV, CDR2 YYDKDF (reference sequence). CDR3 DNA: TGTGCCACCGTCCGGGACAGGGGCCACGAGCAGTACTTC. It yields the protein CATVRDRGHEQYF.

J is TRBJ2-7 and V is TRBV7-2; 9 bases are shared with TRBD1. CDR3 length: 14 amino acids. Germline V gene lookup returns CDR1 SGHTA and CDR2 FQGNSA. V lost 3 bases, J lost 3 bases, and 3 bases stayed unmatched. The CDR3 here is CASSFGTGNYEQYF. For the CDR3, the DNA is TGTGCCAGCAGCTTTGGGACAGGGAACTACGAGCAGTACTTC.